This T cell receptor beta chain was documented in a study of OX40 agonist ivuxolimab in advanced cancers. About the study: An agonistic human IgG2 monoclonal antibody against OX40 (CD134) was given. Partial responses occurred in Three dose-escalation patients, one with hepatocellular carcinoma and two with cutaneous melanoma.

General observations from the study: At 0.1 to 3.0 mg/kg and by week 6, CD4+ and CD8+ T cells in the blood had expanded clonally. Clonal expansion was among the lowest in partial responders at 0.1-3.0 mg/kg, especially CD8+.

A word on this clone: Its antigen is unidentified.

The CDR3 spans 15 residues. V was pared by 5 bases and J by 7 bases, with 6 bases of the junction left unmatched. Germline V gene data show CDR1 as SEHNR and CDR2 as FQNEAQ (reference sequence). The repertoire was sequenced with immunoSEQ multiplex PCR; TCRdb's copy has only in-frame clones and lacks some. This sample has about 62,000 clones; around nine tenths occur once, and the top ten carry roughly 0.27%. This sequence joins TRBV7-9 and TRBJ1-4, with 11 bases that match TRBD1. This sequence was found in an adult with an advanced solid tumor such as melanoma, head and neck, liver or kidney cancer. The material sequenced was CD4+ or CD8+ T cells sorted from blood, taken in a trial of the OX40 agonist ivuxolimab. The CDR3 DNA sequence: TGTGCCAGCAGCCCGGGGACAGGGGGGATTGAAAAACTGTTTTTT. This codes for CASSPGTGGIEKLFF.